The 16 T cell receptor beta chains in this list originate from one sample, sequenced in a study of graft-versus-host responses after intestinal transplantation. Libraries were prepared by immunoSEQ multiplex PCR; TCRdb keeps only in-frame clonotypes and omits some of them. This sample carries about 57,000 clones, around nine tenths of them seen once, and the ten largest clones take around 1.5%. The sample was PBMCs, taken 26 days after transplant. The receptors come from a human patient who received an intestinal transplant, so some T cells may come from the graft donor.

The V and J genes are TRBV9 and TRBJ2-1; 10 bases map to TRBD2. From germline, CDR1 is SGDLS and CDR2 YYNGEE. This CDR3 spans 15 amino acids. V was pared by 0 bases and J by 9 bases, with 6 bases of the junction left unmatched. The CDR3 loop reads CASSVALAGEGEQFF. CDR3 DNA: TGTGCCAGCAGCGTAGCGCTAGCGGGAGAGGGTGAGCAGTTCTTC.

CDR3: CASSRPPGGSRGGDTQYF. CDR3 DNA sequence: TGCGCCAGCAGCCGGCCCCCGGGCGGGTCGCGAGGAGGGGATACGCAGTATTTT. This chain joins TRBV4-1 and TRBJ2-3, with D possibly being TRBD2 (6 bases). Germline CDR1 MGHRA, CDR2 YSYEKL. The CDR3 loop spans 18 amino acids. V was shortened by 4 bases and J by 6 bases, with 26 bases between the two germline ends.

The chain couples TRBV6-5 to TRBJ2-2, with D possibly being TRBD2 (5 bases). Germline lookup yields CDR1 MNHEY and CDR2 SVGAGI. The CDR3 contains 13 residues. Between the trimmed V and J ends, which lost 2 bases and 4 bases, there was a span of 5 bases. CDR3: CASSYEGTGELFF. The CDR3, as DNA: TGTGCCAGCAGTTACGAGGGCACCGGGGAGCTGTTTTTT.

The chain links TRBV6-1 to TRBJ2-7, with D perhaps matching TRBD1 (6 bases). Germline V gene data show CDR1 as MNHNS and CDR2 as SASEGT. This CDR3 has 15 amino acids. Trimming took off 8 bases at V and 3 bases at J, with 20 bases between the two ends. The CDR3 nucleotides are TGTGCCAGCGGTCGATCGACAGGTTTCAGCTACGAGCAGTACGTC. This codes for CASGRSTGFSYEQYV.

CDR3 sequence: CASSSSWGGEETQYF. Here the CDR3 DNA reads TGCGCCAGCAGCTCGTCCTGGGGGGGAGAAGAGACCCAGTACTTC. The genes are TRBV5-1 and TRBJ2-5, with TRBD2 matching over 7 bases. Trimming took 3 bases from V and 3 from J; bases not matched to a gene: 8. The CDR3 sequence is 15 residues long. Germline lookup yields CDR1 SGHRS and CDR2 YFSETQ.

The genes are TRBV6-6 and TRBJ1-2; 7 positions match TRBD1. CDR3 size: 13 residues. CDR1 MNHNY and CDR2 SVGAGI come from the germline V gene (reference sequence). Unmatched junction bases numbered 6, after V lost 6 bases and J lost 5 bases. The CDR3 region has the DNA TGTGCCAGCAGCTGGGACAGCTCTTATGGCTACACCTTC. Residues: CASSWDSSYGYTF.

This sequence joins TRBV7-9 and TRBJ2-3; no clear D. This CDR3 contains 13 residues. Germline lookup yields CDR1 SEHNR and CDR2 FQNEAQ (reference sequence). V was pared by 7 bases and J by 2 bases, with 10 bases between. This CDR3 reads CASIEQNTDTQYF. In nucleotides, the CDR3 is TGTGCCAGCATCGAACAGAACACAGATACGCAGTATTTT.

The genes are TRBV19 and TRBJ2-3; weak D call: TRBD2 (5 bases). This CDR3 contains 13 residues. V was shortened by 3 bases and J by 5 bases, with 9 bases between the two germline ends. CDR1 LNHDA and CDR2 SQIVND come from the germline V gene (reference sequence). The CDR3 DNA follows: TGTGCCAGTAGTATGCCCGGGGTAGATACGCAGTATTTT. It encodes CASSMPGVDTQYF.

The CDR3, as DNA: TGTGCCAACGGTCCTGACGAGCAGTACTTC. Its translation is CANGPDEQYF. This chain links TRBV2 with TRBJ2-7, with no clear D. The CDR3 extends over 10 amino acids. Germline CDR1 SNHLY, CDR2 FYNNEI. V lost 10 bases, J lost 5 bases, and 9 bases lay in between. Full variable domain (remainder filled in from reference TRBV2 and TRBJ2-7): EPEVTQTPSHQVTQMGQEVILRCVPISNHLYFYWYRQILGQKVEFLVSFYNNEISEKSEIFDDQFSVERPDGSNFTLKIRSTKLEDSAMYFCANGPDEQYFGPGTRLTVT.

The rearrangement joins TRBV4-1 to TRBJ2-5, with D uncertain. The CDR3 loop spans 14 amino acids. Trimming took off 1 base at V and 5 bases at J, with 11 bases between the two ends. Germline lookup yields CDR1 MGHRA and CDR2 YSYEKL. DNA of the CDR3: TGCGCCAGCAGCCAAGCCTCTAGAGGCGAGACCCAGTACTTC. It is translated as CASSQASRGETQYF.

As DNA, the CDR3 is TGTGCCAGCAGCCCCGACAGAGCGGGAGCCCATGAGCAGTTCTTC. Its protein is CASSPDRAGAHEQFF. This sequence joins TRBV5-4 and TRBJ2-1; the match to TRBD2 covers 8 bases. This CDR3 spans 15 amino acids. V lost 4 bases and J lost 8; bases outside the gene matches: 11. CDR1 is SGHNT and CDR2 is YYREEE in the germline V gene (reference sequence).

The chain joins TRBV2 to TRBJ1-5; the D is unclear. CDR1 and CDR2 from the germline V gene are SNHLY and FYNNEI. Trimming left V 1 base short and J 5 bases short, with 15 bases between. The length of the CDR3 is 16 residues. CDR3 residues: CASSEGGRRKDQPQHF. For the CDR3, the DNA is TGTGCCAGCAGTGAAGGAGGTAGGAGGAAAGATCAGCCCCAGCATTTT. The variable domain in full, completed from reference TRBV2 and TRBJ1-5, reads EPEVTQTPSHQVTQMGQEVILRCVPISNHLYFYWYRQILGQKVEFLVSFYNNEISEKSEIFDDQFSVERPDGSNFTLKIRSTKLEDSAMYFCASSEGGRRKDQPQHFGDGTRLSIL.

This clone has just one count. The chain is built from TRBV4-1 and TRBJ2-7; 9 nucleotides agree with TRBD2. Losses at the gene ends were 0 bases for V and 9 bases for J; bases not matched to a gene: 12. The CDR3 runs 16 residues. The germline V gene encodes CDR1 MGHRA and CDR2 YSYEKL. The CDR3: CASSQDQERGAGGQYF. DNA for the CDR3: TGCGCCAGCAGCCAAGATCAGGAGCGGGGGGCCGGAGGGCAGTACTTC.

V gene TRBV15 combines with J gene TRBJ1-1, with a weak D call TRBD1 (5 bases). The germline gives CDR1 LNHNV, CDR2 YYDKDF (reference sequence). Between the trimmed V and J ends, which lost 8 bases and 5 bases, there was a span of 15 bases. The CDR3 has 13 residues. The CDR3 loop reads CATAAGGVTEAFF. The CDR3 DNA follows: TGTGCCACCGCGGCGGGGGGGGTAACTGAAGCTTTCTTT.

V usage is TRBV7-2 and J usage is TRBJ2-5, with D perhaps TRBD1 (5 bases). The CDR3 runs 13 residues. CDR1 is SGHTA and CDR2 is FQGNSA in the germline V gene. The V gene lost 5 bases and the J gene lost 4 bases, with 11 bases spanning the gap. CDR3 residues: CASSAGIRETQYF. The CDR3 coding sequence is TGTGCCAGCAGCGCAGGGATAAGAGAGACCCAGTACTTC. Using reference TRBV7-2 and TRBJ2-5 for the parts outside the CDR3, the full variable domain is GAGVSQSPSNKVTEKGKDVELRCDPISGHTALYWYRQSLGQGLEFLIYFQGNSAPDKSGLPSDRFSAERTGGSVSTLTIQRTQQEDSAVYLCASSAGIRETQYFGPGTRLLVL.

The chain combines TRBV19 with TRBJ2-3; possible D gene TRBD2, 6 bases. The CDR3 runs 16 residues. In germline, CDR1 is LNHDA, CDR2 SQIVND (reference sequence). Trimming stripped 4 bases from V and 4 bases from J, with 18 bases between. The CDR3 here is CASSNTRRLVPDTQYF. CDR3 coding DNA: TGTGCCAGTAGTAATACCCGACGACTAGTCCCAGATACGCAGTATTTT.